Below are 7 T cell receptor beta chains sequenced from a single sample in a study of T cell changes during pregnancy in multiple sclerosis. The assay was immunoSEQ multiplex PCR, and TCRdb's table has in-frame clones only and misses some. Of tens of thousands of clones detected, around 96% appear once; the ten largest clones hold about 2.3%. Sample: CD8+ T cells from peripheral blood mononuclear cells, taken after pregnancy. The receptors were sampled from a female donor with multiple sclerosis, enrolled in a pregnancy study.

This clone has only one observation. This rearrangement joins TRBV27 to TRBJ2-3; 8 bases fit TRBD1. The junction had 5 bases not matched to a gene; V was cut back by 2 bases and J by 4 bases. Per the germline V gene, CDR1 is MNHEY and CDR2 is SMNVEV (reference sequence). This CDR3 contains 15 residues. CDR3 protein: CASSLKDREADTQYF. CDR3 bases: TGTGCCAGCAGTTTAAAGGACAGGGAGGCAGATACGCAGTATTTT.

The chain employs TRBV9 and TRBJ2-7, with D possibly being TRBD1 (7 bases). The CDR3 runs 14 residues. V lost 10 bases, J lost 0 bases, and 17 bases lay in between. Germline V CDR1 and CDR2: SGDLS, YYNGEE. CDR3 DNA sequence: TGTGCCCTCAAAGGGGGCGGGACCTCCTACGAGCAGTACTTC. This encodes CALKGGGTSYEQYF.

V and J are TRBV28 and TRBJ1-1; the D gene is possibly TRBD1 (5 bases). Germline lookup yields CDR1 MDHEN and CDR2 SYDVKM. The CDR3 runs to 15 residues. V lost 9 bases, J lost 0 bases, and 17 bases lay in between. CDR3 protein: CASSTWGGLNTEAFF. DNA of the CDR3: TGTGCCAGTTCAACATGGGGGGGGTTGAACACTGAAGCTTTCTTT.

The chain has TRBV6-4 and TRBJ2-2, with D maybe TRBD2 (6 bases). Germline CDR1 reads MRHNA; CDR2 reads SNTAGT. V was cut by 6 bases and J by 4 bases, with 15 bases left in between. The length of the CDR3 is 15 residues. CDR3 bases: TGTGCCAGCAGGAGGGACTTTACTCGCACCGGGGAGCTGTTTTTT. This codes for CASRRDFTRTGELFF.

This clone was picked up one time. This chain connects TRBV7-9 to TRBJ2-1, with 8 bases that match TRBD2. V lost 3 bases to trimming and J lost 6 bases; unmatched junction nucleotides: 4. CDR1 is SEHNR and CDR2 is FQNEAQ in the germline V gene (reference sequence). The CDR3 loop spans 14 amino acids. In nucleotides, the CDR3 is TGTGCCAGCAGCTTCGTTCTAGCGGGCAATGAGCAGTTCTTC. Amino acid sequence: CASSFVLAGNEQFF.

This chain links TRBV5-1 with TRBJ1-3; tentatively, D is TRBD1 (5 bases). This CDR3 has 17 amino acids. Between the trimmed V and J ends, which lost 0 bases and 0 bases, there was a span of 13 bases. The germline gives CDR1 SGHRS, CDR2 YFSETQ. The chain's CDR3 is CASSLAVGANSGNTIYF. The CDR3 region has the DNA TGCGCCAGCAGCTTGGCTGTAGGGGCTAACTCTGGAAACACCATATATTTT. Based on the CDR3 plus reference TRBV5-1 and TRBJ1-3, the full variable domain is KAGVTQTPRYLIKTRGQQVTLSCSPISGHRSVSWYQQTPGQGLQFLFEYFSETQRNKGNFPGRFSGRQFSNSRSEMNVSTLELGDSALYLCASSLAVGANSGNTIYFGEGSWLTVV.

This chain uses TRBV27 with TRBJ2-3; no definite D call. The CDR3 length is 14 residues. Deletions cut 6 bases from V and 1 base from J, with 11 bases between. CDR1 MNHEY and CDR2 SMNVEV come from the germline V gene (reference sequence). The DNA for the CDR3 is TGTGCCAGCAGCCGTTCGCGAGGCACAGATACGCAGTATTTT. Encoded protein: CASSRSRGTDTQYF.